The subject of this entry is one T cell receptor beta chain. These data belong to a study of blood T cell repertoires in COVID-19. Overall study context: The study drew acute and convalescent COVID-19 samples from the United States, Italy and Spain.

Original analysis: Cell counts per sample came from amplifying reference gene primers. Repertoires were generated with immunoSEQ multiplex PCR, while TCRdb's copy carries only in-frame clones and drops some. V, J and clone size are taken as reported in that table, and D and trimming were inferred from the DNA itself. The sample lists more than 200,000 clones, more than 70% occurring once. This CDR3 comprises 14 residues. V was pared by 4 bases and J by 4 bases, with 13 bases between. Per the germline V gene, CDR1 is MDHEN and CDR2 is SYDVKM. The J gene is TRBJ1-2, the V gene TRBV28, with D perhaps matching TRBD1 (6 bases). This receptor was taken from a woman between 40 and 55 years old who had recovered from COVID-19. Sequenced input: peripheral blood. The CDR3 sequence: CASSSETGRYGYTF. The CDR3 DNA sequence: TGTGCCAGCAGTTCTGAGACAGGTCGCTATGGCTACACCTTC.